The 7 T cell receptor beta chains given below trace back to one sample, sequenced in a study of blood T cell repertoires in COVID-19 (dated by TCRdb to 2019 to 2021). The library was prepared using the immunoSEQ multiplex PCR assay. The table was pulled from immuneACCESS by TCRdb, which kept in-frame rearrangements only. Such tables lose some clones; where checked, under half of the loss comes from unresolved V genes, and the rest has no known cause. This sample lists some 250,000 clones; more than 85% were detected once. The leading ten clones occupy about 5.2% of the sample. The material sequenced was peripheral blood. All receptors derive from a woman aged 55-75 years with COVID-19, enrolled during active disease.

This clone occurred a few times. The rearrangement joins TRBV18 to TRBJ1-6, with D possibly TRBD1 on 6 matching bases. CDR1 is KGHSH and CDR2 is LQKENI in the germline V gene. Between the trimmed V and J ends, which lost 5 bases and 2 bases, there was a span of 13 bases. This CDR3 comprises 16 residues. CDR3 DNA: TGTGCCAGCTCATCGCAACAGGGAACCTATAATTCACCCCTCCACTTT. This gives the protein CASSSQQGTYNSPLHF.

In regard to this clone: This same CDR3 is encoded by further DNA sequences in the sample. CDR3 protein: CASSRGSGELFF. CDR3 in DNA: TGTGCCAGCAGCCGAGGGTCCGGGGAGCTGTTTTTT. The chain employs TRBV6-5 and TRBJ2-2, with D tentatively TRBD2 (5 bases). V lost 6 bases and J lost 6, with 8 bases in between. CDR3 length: 12 amino acids. The germline gives CDR1 MNHEY, CDR2 SVGAGI.

The chain joins TRBV5-4 to TRBJ2-3; 14 nucleotides agree with TRBD2. The germline gives CDR1 SGHNT, CDR2 YYREEE (reference sequence). The CDR3 totals 16 residues. The V segment lost 4 bases and the J segment 3 bases; nucleotides outside the gene matches: 4. The CDR3 bases are TGTGCCAGCAGCCCAAGGACTAGCGGGAGGACAGATACGCAGTATTTT. Protein: CASSPRTSGRTDTQYF.

This chain links TRBV4-3 with TRBJ2-3, with TRBD2 matching 14 bases. The germline gives CDR1 LGHNA, CDR2 YSLEER. Trimming cost V 8 bases and J 3 bases; bases outside gene matches: 19. This CDR3 contains 20 residues. CDR3 bases: TGCGCCAGCGTCGAACAGGGGGGACTAGCGGGAGACCCAGGGACAGATACGCAGTATTTT. This gives the protein CASVEQGGLAGDPGTDTQYF.

The V gene is TRBV7-8, the J gene TRBJ1-6; TRBD1 aligns across 11 bases. Germline lookup yields CDR1 SGHVS and CDR2 FQNEAQ. Trimming removed 6 bases from V and 9 bases from J; junction bases left unmatched: 7. This CDR3 is built from 15 residues. The DNA of the CDR3 is TGTGCCAGCAGTCAACCGGGGACAGGGGGTTCACCCCTCCACTTT. It encodes CASSQPGTGGSPLHF.

V usage is TRBV15 and J usage is TRBJ2-2, with D unresolved. Germline V lookup: CDR1 LNHNV, CDR2 YYDKDF (reference sequence). CDR3 length: 14 residues. The V gene lost 8 bases and the J gene lost 0 bases, with 10 bases spanning the gap. This CDR3 is CATRTDANTGELFF. CDR3 nucleotide sequence: TGTGCCACCCGAACAGACGCGAACACCGGGGAGCTGTTTTTT.

The rearrangement uses TRBV19 and TRBJ2-3, with D possibly matching TRBD2 (5 bases). The CDR3 is 15 residues long. Germline CDR1 LNHDA, CDR2 SQIVND (reference sequence). V was shortened by 6 bases and J by 1 base, with 14 bases between the two germline ends. The CDR3 protein is CASSAILRGTDTQYF. The CDR3 DNA follows: TGTGCCAGTAGCGCCATTTTGCGGGGCACAGATACGCAGTATTTT.